This T cell receptor beta chain originates from a study of patients and donors after allogeneic stem cell transplantation. TCRdb re-called the RT-PCR reads through MiXCR, storing one row per CDR3 protein. The table has over 350,000 distinct CDR3 sequences, around 15% seen once. The germline CDR1 and CDR2 sequences are SGDLS and YYNGEE. Trimming took 0 bases from V and 4 from J, leaving 6 bases between them. The CDR3 covers 13 residues. The TCR was taken from a human donor who was either an allogeneic HSCT recipient or a stem cell or donor lymphocyte infusion donor (not recorded which). It is not recorded whose cells these are; they may come from a transplant donor. The specimen was blood, either unsorted or a sorted T cell fraction (not recorded which). This chain joins TRBV9 and TRBJ2-3; D remains ambiguous. In DNA form, the CDR3 reads TGTGCCAGCAGCGTAGCTGTGGCAGATACGCAGTATTTT. Its translation: CASSVAVADTQYF.